This T cell receptor (beta chain) originates from a study of blood T cell repertoires in COVID-19 (dated by TCRdb to about 2020). In terms of the full investigation: The collaborator samples originated in the United States, Italy and Spain and spanned the acute and convalescent phases of COVID-19. The prospective study material was composed of cDNA or gDNA derived from T cells, B-cell-depleted T cells, or PBMCs. Subjects who had been exposed to COVID-19, were actively infected with it, or had recovered from it provided the deeply sampled blood TCRbeta repertoires that made up the dataset. The repertoires were made available in a free public database intended to serve as a resource for research on the immune response to SARS-CoV-2. The samples were drawn from the first 160 participants of the ongoing ImmuneRACE study and from 950 to 1,500 subjects provided by 6 global collaborators. Nearly every sample came with metadata listing a de-identified subject ID, COVID-19 status, age in years and sex. Where available, HLA class I and class II types were obtained from metadata supplied by the sample provider rather than from assay-based typing.

This clone was recorded a few times. Its binding antigen is unknown. No base quality information exists; no much larger clone differs at one position. Other DNA sequences in this specimen translate into the identical CDR3. TCRbeta CDR3 regions were amplified from genomic DNA by means of the immunoSEQ Assay, a bias-controlled multiplex PCR. Processing in the source paper ran as follows. The number of nucleated cells in each sample was estimated by amplification of reference gene primers within the assay. To quantify the absolute abundance of each unique TCRbeta CDR3 rearrangement, sequence reads were collapsed and filtered. For each sample, productive Simpson clonality was calculated as the square root of Simpson's diversity index over productive rearrangements. This is the immuneACCESS table as TCRdb keeps it, with only in-frame sequences that have V and J called. A part of the clones is gone; compared with another copy, unresolved V genes explain less than half, and the rest is unexplained. V and J calls plus clone size are reproduced from that table; the DNA served to infer D and trimming. The sample table records around 93,000 clones; approximately 82% of these occur just once. 4.1% of the sample is taken by the ten largest.

Overall study outcomes, separate from this receptor: The quantity of clinical and demographic metadata differed by source and by participant and was supplied without curation.

V is cut back by 0 bases and J by 1 base, with 9 bases in the junction unmatched. The germline V gene encodes CDR1 GTSNPN and CDR2 SVGIG (reference sequence). The CDR3 sequence holds 17 residues, the cysteine and phenylalanine included. The entry retains the CDR3 DNA only, 51 bases that are in frame from base 1. Collaborating institutions collected whole blood in K2EDTA tubes following their own protocols. Collaborator samples were shipped for TCRbeta analysis as frozen whole blood, isolated PBMCs, or DNA extracted from either sample type. The rearranged segments are TRBV30 and TRBJ1-5, with 7 bases matching TRBD1. Sequenced: peripheral blood. The receptor was derived from a man aged 60 to 69 with acute or convalescent COVID-19. The base sequence is TGTGCCTGGAGTGTACGACAGGGAAGGGGGAGCAATCAGCCCCAGCATTTT. The encoded protein is CAWSVRQGRGSNQPQHF.